Listed here is a single TCR beta chain. These data come from a study of blood T cell repertoires in COVID-19. In the study overall: PBMCs, B-cell-depleted T cells, or T cells provided the cDNA or gDNA that made up the material.

Libraries were prepared by immunoSEQ multiplex PCR; TCRdb keeps only in-frame clonotypes and omits some of them. The sample holds over 200,000 clones, around 83% seen once. V gave up 7 bases and J gave up 4 bases; unmatched junction bases: 12. The length of the CDR3 is 15 residues. The germline gives CDR1 LNHDA, CDR2 SQIVND (reference sequence). The source is a man older than 75 with acute or convalescent COVID-19. The sequencing input was peripheral blood. The rearrangement joins TRBV19 to TRBJ1-2, with 7 nucleotides matching TRBD1. This CDR3 is CASTETLTGSYGYTF. The CDR3 coding sequence is TGTGCCAGTACCGAGACCCTGACAGGGAGCTATGGCTACACCTTC.